This TCR beta chain was documented in a study of blood T cell repertoires in COVID-19. Study in general: PBMCs, B-cell-depleted T cells, or T cells provided the cDNA or gDNA that made up the material.

This CDR3 is 14 amino acids long. Looked up from germline, CDR1 is SGHDT and CDR2 is YYEEEE. Trimming removed 5 bases from V and 7 bases from J, with 16 bases in between. Authors' methods: Researchers report that nucleated cell counts were estimated from reference gene primer amplification. Generated by immunoSEQ multiplex PCR, the TCRdb table keeps only in-frame clones and is missing some. The V and J calls and clone size come from that table; D and trimming were worked out from the DNA. The data show hundreds of thousands of clones, with approximately 88% seen just once and around 6.5% held by the top ten. This clone was seen a single time.

The specimen was peripheral blood. The clonotype comes from a woman in her thirties with COVID-19, enrolled during active disease. The chain employs TRBV5-6 and TRBJ2-1; maybe TRBD1 (6 bases). In nucleotides, the CDR3 is TGTGCCAGCAGTACCGACAGGAACTTGAATGAGCAGTTCTTC. It codes for CASSTDRNLNEQFF.